This TCR beta chain originates from a study of blood T cell repertoires in COVID-19. Study context: Sites in the United States, Italy and Spain provided acute and convalescent COVID-19 samples. PBMCs, B-cell-depleted T cells, or T cells were the source of the cDNA or gDNA that made up the material.

This CDR3 region has 13 residues. V was clipped by 3 bases and J by 2 bases, with 6 bases between them. Germline CDR1 is SEHNR and CDR2 is FQNEAQ (reference sequence). Authors' processing steps: From reference gene primer amplification, estimates of nucleated cell counts were derived. Some clones are missing from TCRdb's copy, which holds only in-frame ones; the method was immunoSEQ multiplex PCR. V and J calls and clone size are given by that table; D and trimming were obtained from the DNA. The repertoire holds just under 100,000 clones, with about 86% as singletons. The sequencing sample was made of peripheral blood. This TCR was sampled from a woman aged 55-75 years in a cohort sampled during active or convalescent COVID-19. This chain uses TRBV7-9 with TRBJ2-3; D is uncertain. The CDR3 loop reads CASSFTDTDTQYF. The CDR3 nucleotides read TGTGCCAGCAGCTTCACAGACACAGATACGCAGTATTTT.